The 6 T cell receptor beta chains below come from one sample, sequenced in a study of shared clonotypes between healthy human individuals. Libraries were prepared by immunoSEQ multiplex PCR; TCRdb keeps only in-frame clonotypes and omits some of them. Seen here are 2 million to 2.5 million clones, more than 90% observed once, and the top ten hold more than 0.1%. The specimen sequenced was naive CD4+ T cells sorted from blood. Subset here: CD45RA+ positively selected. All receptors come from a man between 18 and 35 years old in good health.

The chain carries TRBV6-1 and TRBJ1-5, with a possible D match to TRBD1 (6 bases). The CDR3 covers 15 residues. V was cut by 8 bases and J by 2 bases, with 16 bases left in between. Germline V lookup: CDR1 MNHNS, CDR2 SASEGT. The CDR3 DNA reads TGTGCCAGCCACCAGGGGAAGGTTGGCAATCAGCCCCAGCATTTT. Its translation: CASHQGKVGNQPQHF.

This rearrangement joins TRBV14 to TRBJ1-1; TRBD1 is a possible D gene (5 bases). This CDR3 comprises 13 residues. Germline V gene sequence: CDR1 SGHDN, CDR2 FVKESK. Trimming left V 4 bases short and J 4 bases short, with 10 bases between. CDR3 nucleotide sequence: TGTGCCAGCAGCCTTTACAGGTCCACTGAAGCTTTCTTT. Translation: CASSLYRSTEAFF.

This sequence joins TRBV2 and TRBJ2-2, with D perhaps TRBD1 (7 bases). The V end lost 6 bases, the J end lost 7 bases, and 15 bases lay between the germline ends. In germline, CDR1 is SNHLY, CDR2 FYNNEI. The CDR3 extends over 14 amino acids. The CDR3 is CASSVQGRSGELFF. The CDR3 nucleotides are TGTGCCAGCAGCGTACAGGGGAGGAGCGGGGAGCTGTTTTTT.

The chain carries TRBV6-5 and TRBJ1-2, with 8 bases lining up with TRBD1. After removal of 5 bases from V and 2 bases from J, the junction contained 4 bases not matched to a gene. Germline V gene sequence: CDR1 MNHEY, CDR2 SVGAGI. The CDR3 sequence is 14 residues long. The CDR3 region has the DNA TGTGCCAGCAGTACGACAGGGGTAAACTATGGCTACACCTTC. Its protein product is CASSTTGVNYGYTF.

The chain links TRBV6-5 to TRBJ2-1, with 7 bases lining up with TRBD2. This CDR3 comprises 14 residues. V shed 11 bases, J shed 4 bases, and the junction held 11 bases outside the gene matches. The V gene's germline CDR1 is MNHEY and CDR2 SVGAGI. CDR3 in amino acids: CACQREGGYNEQFF. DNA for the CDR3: TGTGCCTGCCAGAGGGAGGGCGGGTACAATGAGCAGTTCTTC.

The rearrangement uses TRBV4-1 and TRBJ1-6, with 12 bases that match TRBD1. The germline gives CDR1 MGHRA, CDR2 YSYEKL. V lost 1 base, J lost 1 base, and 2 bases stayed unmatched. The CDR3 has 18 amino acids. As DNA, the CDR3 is TGCGCCAGCAGCCAAGGGGGACAGGGGGCTTCCTATAATTCACCCCTCCACTTT. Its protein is CASSQGGQGASYNSPLHF.